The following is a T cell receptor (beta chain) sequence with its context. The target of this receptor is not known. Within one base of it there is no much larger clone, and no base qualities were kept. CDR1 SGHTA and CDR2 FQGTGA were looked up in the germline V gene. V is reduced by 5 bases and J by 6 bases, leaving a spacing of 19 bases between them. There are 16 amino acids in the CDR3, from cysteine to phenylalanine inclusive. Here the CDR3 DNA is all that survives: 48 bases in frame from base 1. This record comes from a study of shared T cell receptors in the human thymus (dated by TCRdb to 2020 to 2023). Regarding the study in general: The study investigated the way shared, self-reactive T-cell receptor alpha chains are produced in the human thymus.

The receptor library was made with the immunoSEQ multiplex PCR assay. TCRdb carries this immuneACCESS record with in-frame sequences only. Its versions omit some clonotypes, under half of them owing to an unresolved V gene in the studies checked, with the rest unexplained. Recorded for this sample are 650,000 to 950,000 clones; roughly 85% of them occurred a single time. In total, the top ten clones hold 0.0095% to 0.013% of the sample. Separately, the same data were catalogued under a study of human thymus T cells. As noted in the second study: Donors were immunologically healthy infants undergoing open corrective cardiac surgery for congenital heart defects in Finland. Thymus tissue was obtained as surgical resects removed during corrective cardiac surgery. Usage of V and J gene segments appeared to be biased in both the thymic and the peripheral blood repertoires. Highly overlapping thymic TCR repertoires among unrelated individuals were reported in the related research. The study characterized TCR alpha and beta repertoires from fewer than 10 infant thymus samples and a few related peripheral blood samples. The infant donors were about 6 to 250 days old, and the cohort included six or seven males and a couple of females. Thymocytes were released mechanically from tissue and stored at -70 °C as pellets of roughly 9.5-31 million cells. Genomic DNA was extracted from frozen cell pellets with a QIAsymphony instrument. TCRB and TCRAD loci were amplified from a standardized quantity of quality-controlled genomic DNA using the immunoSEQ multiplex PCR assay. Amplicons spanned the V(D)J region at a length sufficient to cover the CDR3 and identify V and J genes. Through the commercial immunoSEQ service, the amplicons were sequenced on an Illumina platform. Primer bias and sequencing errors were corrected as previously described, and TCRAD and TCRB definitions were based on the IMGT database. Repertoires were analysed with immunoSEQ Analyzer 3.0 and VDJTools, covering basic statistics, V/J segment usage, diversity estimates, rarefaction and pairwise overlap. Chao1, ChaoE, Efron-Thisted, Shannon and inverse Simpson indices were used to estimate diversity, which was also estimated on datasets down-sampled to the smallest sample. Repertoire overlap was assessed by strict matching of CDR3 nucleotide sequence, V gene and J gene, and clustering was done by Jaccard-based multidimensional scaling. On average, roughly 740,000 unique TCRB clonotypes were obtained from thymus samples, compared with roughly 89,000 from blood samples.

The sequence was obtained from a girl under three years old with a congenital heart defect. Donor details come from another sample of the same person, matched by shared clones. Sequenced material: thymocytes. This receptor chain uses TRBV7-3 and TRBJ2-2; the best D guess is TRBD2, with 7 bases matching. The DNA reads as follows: TGTGCCAGCAGCCCCCCCGCCGGGGGGCCCCCCGGGGAGCTGTTTTTT. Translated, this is CASSPPAGGPPGELFF. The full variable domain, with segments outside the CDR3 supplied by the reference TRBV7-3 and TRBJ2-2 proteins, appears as GAGVSQTPSNKVTEKGKYVELRCDPISGHTALYWYRQSLGQGPEFLIYFQGTGAADDSGLPNDRFFAVRPEGSVSTLKIQRTERGDSAVYLCASSPPAGGPPGELFFGEGSRLTVL.